This T cell receptor beta chain was captured by sequencing in a study of neoadjuvant nivolumab and ipilimumab in lung cancer. Looking at the study overall: The combination arm added day-1 ipilimumab 1 mg/kg to nivolumab 3 mg/kg on days 1, 15, 29.

Libraries were prepared by immunoSEQ multiplex PCR; TCRdb keeps only in-frame clonotypes and omits some of them. The data contain 9,000 to 10,000 clones, about four fifths of them singletons. The CDR3 extends over 13 amino acids. The ends were cut back, 6 bases at V and 0 bases at J, with 8 bases in the middle. Germline V CDR1 and CDR2: MDHEN, SYDVKM. The study, taken as a whole, reports: TCR clonality did not significantly correlate with pathologic tumor regression. From pretherapy to surgery, tumor richness and clonality rose with dual therapy.

Comment on this clone: Its matching antigen is unknown.

The chain couples TRBV28 to TRBJ1-2; no clear D gene. The receptor comes from an adult with non-small cell lung cancer. The sample was peripheral blood, taken before neoadjuvant nivolumab, alone or with ipilimumab. Here the CDR3 reads CASRSQTNYGYTF. DNA of the CDR3: TGTGCCAGCAGGTCACAGACTAACTATGGCTACACCTTC.